The subject of this entry is one T cell receptor (beta chain). Its cognate antigen is unknown. Germline V lookup: CDR1 SGHTA, CDR2 FQGNSA. The CDR3 spans 14 residues. Trimming took 5 bases from V and 3 from J, leaving 12 bases between them. PCR employed 60 Vbeta and 13 Jbeta primers. Profiling relied on immunoSEQ multiplex PCR, and the TCRdb table lists in-frame clones only, not all of them. The sample holds 100,000 to 150,000 clones; roughly 87% are singletons and the top ten take roughly 1.5%. These data originate in a study of cytomegalovirus exposure and HLA in healthy donors. Study-level points and caveats: Some TCR beta chains (roughly 150 of them) were listed as cytomegalovirus-associated.

Sequencing was performed on PBMCs. The chain couples TRBV7-2 to TRBJ2-3; D possibly corresponds to TRBD2 (5 bases). The clonotype was recovered from a woman aged 18-30 years in good health and CMV-seronegative. The CDR3 DNA sequence: TGTGCCAGCAGCCGCCCGAGGGTAACAGATACGCAGTATTTT. Its protein is CASSRPRVTDTQYF.